One and the same sample provided the 23 T cell receptor beta chains below, sequenced in a study of blood T cell repertoires in COVID-19 (dated by TCRdb to about 2020). Receptor amplification or capture employed the immunoSEQ multiplex PCR assay. TCRdb stores this immuneACCESS table with in-frame sequences only. Part of the clones is absent; in the studies checked, under half of the shortfall reflects unresolved V genes, and no reason is known for the rest. The sample contains fewer than 55,000 clones, around 68% of them found a single time. Approximately 9% of the sample is held by the ten biggest clonotypes. Sequencing was done on a sample of peripheral blood. Source of these receptors: a woman in her 70s with acute or convalescent COVID-19.

This chain's CDR3 is CASSQTFGGLSYNEQFF. The CDR3 coding sequence is TGTGCCAGCAGCCAAACATTCGGGGGGCTGTCCTACAATGAGCAGTTCTTC. The chain combines TRBV3-1 (or the pseudogene TRBV3-2) with TRBJ2-1; a possible D gene is TRBD2 (7 bases). This CDR3 spans 17 amino acids. Germline CDR1 LGHDT, CDR2 YNNKEL (reference sequence). The germline V and J ends were trimmed by 2 bases and 1 base, with 15 bases remaining between them.

J is TRBJ2-3 and V is TRBV10-3; a possible D gene is TRBD2 (7 bases). The CDR3 loop spans 18 amino acids. V was cut by 0 bases and J by 2 bases, with 18 bases left in between. The germline CDR1 and CDR2 sequences are ENHRY and SYGVKD. CDR3 DNA: TGTGCCATCAGTGAGTCGACTCGGGGGGCTATTGACACAGATACGCAGTATTTT. This sequence encodes CAISESTRGAIDTDTQYF.

The rearrangement joins TRBV3-1 (or the pseudogene TRBV3-2) to TRBJ2-7; 8 bases are a match to TRBD2. CDR3 length equals 15 residues. The germline V gene encodes CDR1 LGHDT and CDR2 YNNKEL (reference sequence). The J segment lost 2 bases and the V segment lost 4 bases, leaving 7 bases of the junction unmatched. The CDR3 DNA sequence: TGTGCCAGCAGCCTGAGCGGGAGAGGTACCTACGAGCAGTACTTC. Its translation is CASSLSGRGTYEQYF.

The genes are TRBV10-3 and TRBJ2-7, with TRBD1 as a possible D gene (6 bases). The germline V gene has CDR1 ENHRY and CDR2 SYGVKD. Trimming took 5 bases from V and 7 from J, leaving 21 bases between them. CDR3 length: 15 residues. CDR3 residues: CAISSPGHDSGEQYF. The CDR3 nucleotides read TGTGCCATCAGTTCACCGGGACACGACTCAGGGGAGCAGTACTTC.

This clone was detected a few times. The genes are TRBV6-1 and TRBJ2-3; D is uncertain. CDR3 length: 13 residues. V lost 2 bases and J 4 bases, leaving 7 bases between the germline ends. Per germline, CDR1 MNHNS and CDR2 SASEGT. In DNA form, the CDR3 reads TGTGCCAGCAGTGAATTCAGTCCAGATACGCAGTATTTT. Protein: CASSEFSPDTQYF.

This clone was detected only once. The chain recombines TRBV4-2 with TRBJ2-7; 10 bases match TRBD2. The CDR3 consists of 15 residues. The trim removed 4 bases at V and 0 bases at J, leaving 3 bases unmatched. Germline CDR1 LGHNA, CDR2 YNFKEQ. CDR3 loop: CASSPLAGGSYEQYF. The CDR3 DNA follows: TGTGCCAGCAGCCCTTTAGCGGGGGGCTCCTACGAGCAGTACTTC.

The chain uses TRBV1 and TRBJ1-2; the listed D gene, TRBD1, was not tested against the DNA. TRBV1 corresponds to a pseudogene. The CDR3 runs 12 residues. CDR3 residues: CTSSQGLWGYTF. The CDR3 nucleotides read TGCACCAGCAGCCAAGGGCTCTGGGGCTACACCTTC.

There are a few counts of this clone. This sequence joins TRBV22-1 and TRBJ2-6; the DNA was not used to check the table's D call, TRBD1. TRBV22-1 is shown as a pseudogene. The CDR3 spans 19 residues. DNA of the CDR3: TGTCCTGGGAGCGCCCGAGGGAACAGGGGGCGCTCTGGGGCCAACGTCCTGACTTTC. Translation: CPGSARGNRGRSGANVLTF.

In its sample, this clone was seen a few times. The chain joins TRBV28 to TRBJ2-7; TRBD1 is a possible D gene (6 bases). V lost 6 bases and J 3 bases, leaving 18 bases between the germline ends. The CDR3 totals 15 residues. CDR1 and CDR2 (germline): MDHEN, SYDVKM. The CDR3 loop reads CASSARGRGGYEQYF. The CDR3, as DNA: TGTGCCAGCAGCGCTAGGGGTAGAGGGGGCTACGAGCAGTACTTC.

The chain employs TRBV7-3 and TRBJ1-1; D not resolved. CDR1 SGHTA and CDR2 FQGTGA come from the germline V gene. V lost 4 bases and J lost 5, with 11 bases in between. The CDR3 has 13 residues. The CDR3 DNA reads as TGTGCCAGCAGCTCTGGACGGGAGACTGAAGCTTTCTTT. Residues: CASSSGRETEAFF. Drawing the rest from reference TRBV7-3 and TRBJ1-1, the complete variable domain is GAGVSQTPSNKVTEKGKYVELRCDPISGHTALYWYRQSLGQGPEFLIYFQGTGAADDSGLPNDRFFAVRPEGSVSTLKIQRTERGDSAVYLCASSSGRETEAFFGQGTRLTVV.

The chain links TRBV2 to TRBJ2-1, with 8 bases that match TRBD2. The CDR3 runs 15 residues. The J segment lost 7 bases and the V segment lost 2 bases, leaving 7 bases of the junction unmatched. From germline, CDR1 is SNHLY and CDR2 FYNNEI. CDR3 region: CASSESLSGANEQFF. In DNA, the CDR3 is TGTGCCAGCAGTGAAAGTCTTAGCGGGGCTAATGAGCAGTTCTTC.

Notes on this clone: Other DNA sequences in this specimen translate into the identical CDR3. This chain links TRBV5-1 with TRBJ2-1, with D perhaps matching TRBD2 (6 bases). The V gene's germline CDR1 is SGHRS and CDR2 YFSETQ. This CDR3 region has 15 residues. V was trimmed by 0 bases and J by 0 bases, leaving 7 bases between them. DNA of the CDR3: TGCGCCAGCAGCTTGGCGGGAGACTCCTACAATGAGCAGTTCTTC. Encoded protein: CASSLAGDSYNEQFF.

This clone has just a few counts. The rearrangement links TRBV9 to TRBJ2-7; D gene uncertain. Germline V gene sequence: CDR1 SGDLS, CDR2 YYNGEE. V was cut by 4 bases and J by 3 bases, with 17 bases left in between. This CDR3 spans 15 amino acids. As DNA, the CDR3 is TGTGCCAGCAGCACCCACCCCGAGGCTATCTACGAGCAGTACTTC. Residues: CASSTHPEAIYEQYF. Full variable domain (outside the CDR3, taken from reference TRBV9 and TRBJ2-7): DSGVTQTPKHLITATGQRVTLRCSPRSGDLSVYWYQQSLDQGLQFLIQYYNGEERAKGNILERFSAQQFPDLHSELNLSSLELGDSALYFCASSTHPEAIYEQYFGPGTRLTVT.

The rearrangement joins TRBV9 to TRBJ2-5; a possible D gene is TRBD2 (7 bases). V was cut by 0 bases and J by 5 bases, with 11 bases left in between. Per germline, CDR1 SGDLS and CDR2 YYNGEE. This CDR3 is 14 amino acids long. The CDR3 coding sequence is TGTGCCAGCAGCGTAGGGGGGGGCCGGGAGACCCAGTACTTC. This codes for CASSVGGGRETQYF.

The gene calls are TRBV2 and TRBJ1-3; TRBD1 might be the D (5 bases). The CDR3 has 13 residues. V was cut by 8 bases and J by 7 bases, with 15 bases left in between. Per germline, CDR1 SNHLY and CDR2 FYNNEI. DNA for the CDR3: TGTGCCAGCGACCCAGGGATTCGGAACACCATATATTTT. It yields the protein CASDPGIRNTIYF.

The chain carries TRBV7-6 and TRBJ2-5; TRBD2 agrees at 8 bases. The CDR3 totals 14 residues. Germline V gene data show CDR1 as SGHVS and CDR2 as FNYEAQ. Germline trimming cut 8 bases from V and 2 bases from J; bases unmatched to any gene: 7. Here the CDR3 reads CASRGGGLQETQYF. In DNA form, the CDR3 reads TGTGCCAGCCGGGGGGGCGGCCTTCAAGAGACCCAGTACTTC.

The chain links TRBV28 to TRBJ1-2; 12 positions agree with TRBD1. Germline CDR1 is MDHEN and CDR2 is SYDVKM. The CDR3 sequence is 15 residues long. With V trimmed by 2 bases and J by 9 bases, 7 bases remained unmatched. The CDR3 DNA reads TGTGCCAGCAGTTTAGGGGGGGACAGGGGGCGAAGCTACACCTTC. Encoded protein: CASSLGGDRGRSYTF.

The chain uses TRBV4-1 and TRBJ2-4; D may be TRBD1 (6 bases). The CDR3 totals 15 residues. Trimming removed 3 bases from V and 4 bases from J, with 13 bases in between. Germline CDR1 reads MGHRA; CDR2 reads YSYEKL. The CDR3 protein is CASSQNPTGKNIQYF. CDR3 bases: TGCGCCAGCAGCCAGAACCCCACAGGGAAAAACATTCAGTACTTC.

The chain carries TRBV19 and TRBJ1-4; 11 nucleotides line up with TRBD1. The CDR3 length is 14 residues. After removal of 9 bases from V and 6 bases from J, the junction contained 6 bases not matched to a gene. Germline V gene data show CDR1 as LNHDA and CDR2 as SQIVND (reference sequence). CDR3 sequence (DNA): TGTGCCAGCGAGGGGGGACAGGGGGATGAAAAACTGTTTTTT. This translates into CASEGGQGDEKLFF.

V is TRBV28 and J is TRBJ2-7; 11 nucleotides match TRBD2. Germline CDR1 reads MDHEN; CDR2 reads SYDVKM. After removal of 6 bases from V and 3 bases from J, the junction contained 7 bases not matched to a gene. The CDR3 extends over 15 amino acids. The CDR3 nucleotides read TGTGCCAGCAGCACTCCGGGACTAGCGGACTACGAGCAGTACTTC. Its protein product is CASSTPGLADYEQYF.

This sequence joins TRBV7-6 and TRBJ2-5; D unclear. Trimming removed 1 base at V and 4 bases at J, with 4 bases between. Germline CDR1 SGHVS, CDR2 FNYEAQ. The CDR3 is made up of 12 amino acids. The CDR3 here is CASSLVLETQYF. In nucleotides, the CDR3 is TGTGCCAGCAGCTTAGTTCTAGAGACCCAGTACTTC.

The chain has TRBV19 and TRBJ2-2, with D possibly matching TRBD2 (7 bases). V was cut by 8 bases and J by 7 bases, with 17 bases left in between. Germline V CDR1 and CDR2: LNHDA, SQIVND (reference sequence). The CDR3 sequence is 14 residues long. The CDR3 is CASQGQAGIGELFF. CDR3 DNA sequence: TGTGCCAGTCAGGGGCAAGCGGGAATCGGGGAGCTGTTTTTT.

The chain joins TRBV4-1 to TRBJ1-1, with D possibly matching TRBD1 (6 bases). This CDR3 is 18 amino acids long. The germline V gene has CDR1 MGHRA and CDR2 YSYEKL. V was shortened by 0 bases and J by 0 bases, with 17 bases between the two germline ends. CDR3 loop: CASSQDERTVRLNTEAFF. CDR3 coding DNA: TGCGCCAGCAGCCAAGATGAAAGGACAGTTAGACTGAACACTGAAGCTTTCTTT.